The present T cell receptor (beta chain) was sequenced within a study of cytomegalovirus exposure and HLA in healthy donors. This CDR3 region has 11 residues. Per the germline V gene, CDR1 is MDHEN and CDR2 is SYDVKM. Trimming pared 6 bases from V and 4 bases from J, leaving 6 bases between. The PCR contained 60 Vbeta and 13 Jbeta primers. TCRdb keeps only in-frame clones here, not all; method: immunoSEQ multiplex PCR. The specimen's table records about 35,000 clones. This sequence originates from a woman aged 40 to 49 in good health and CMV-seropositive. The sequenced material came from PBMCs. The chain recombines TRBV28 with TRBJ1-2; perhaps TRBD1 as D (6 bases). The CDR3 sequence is CASRQGYGYTF. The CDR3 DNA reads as TGTGCCAGCAGACAGGGCTATGGCTACACCTTC.